This TCR beta chain stems from a study of beta chain features in type 1 diabetes. Study observations and caveats: Shorter TCRB CDR3s, moderately but significantly so, marked every one of the four CD4+ subsets in Type 1 diabetes patients.

This clone turned up a few times. Its antigen is unidentified. cDNA synthesis used the whole RNA isolate, giving expressed TCRB sequences. The protocol was immunoSEQ multiplex PCR, while the TCRdb copy is restricted to in-frame clones and leaves out a portion. The table has about 650,000 clones, around 12% seen once; the top ten hold around 0.12%. A single heparinised blood sample, averaging approximately 0.12 L, was obtained per donor. It was via CD45RO/CCR7/CD25/CD127/CD95/CD27 that CD4+ naive, central memory, regulatory and stem cell-like memory cells were sorted. CDR1 and CDR2 from the germline V gene are SGHDT and YYEEEE. Trimming took 4 bases from V and 7 from J; bases not matched to a gene: 9. The CDR3 spans 14 residues.

The rearrangement joins TRBV5-6 to TRBJ1-1; 8 positions agree with TRBD1. Sequencing used naive CD4+ T cells from blood. The sequence was obtained from a man aged 30-40 years with type 1 diabetes. The CDR3 DNA is TGTGCCAGCAGCAGGACAGGGAGGGGGCTTGAAGCTTTCTTT. This translates into CASSRTGRGLEAFF.